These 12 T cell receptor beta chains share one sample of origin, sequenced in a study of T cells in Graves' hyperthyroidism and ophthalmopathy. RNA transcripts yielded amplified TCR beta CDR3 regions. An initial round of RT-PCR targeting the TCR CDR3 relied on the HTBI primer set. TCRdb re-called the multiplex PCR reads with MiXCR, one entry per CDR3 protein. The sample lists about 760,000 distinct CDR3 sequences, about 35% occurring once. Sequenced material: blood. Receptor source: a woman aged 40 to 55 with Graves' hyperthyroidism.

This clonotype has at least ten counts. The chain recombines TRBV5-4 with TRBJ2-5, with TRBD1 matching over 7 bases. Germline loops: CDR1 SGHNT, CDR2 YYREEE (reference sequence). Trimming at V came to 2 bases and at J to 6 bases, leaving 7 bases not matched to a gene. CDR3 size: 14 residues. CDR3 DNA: TGTGCCAGCAGCTTCAAAGGGGGCATGAAGACCCAGTACTTC. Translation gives CASSFKGGMKTQYF.

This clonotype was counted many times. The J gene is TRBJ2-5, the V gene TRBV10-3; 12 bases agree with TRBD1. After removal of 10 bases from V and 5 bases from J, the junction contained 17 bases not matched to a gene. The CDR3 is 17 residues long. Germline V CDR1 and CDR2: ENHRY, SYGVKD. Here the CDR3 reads CATASTGTGGIRETQYF. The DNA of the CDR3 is TGTGCCACTGCCTCTACCGGGACAGGGGGCATACGGGAGACCCAGTACTTC.

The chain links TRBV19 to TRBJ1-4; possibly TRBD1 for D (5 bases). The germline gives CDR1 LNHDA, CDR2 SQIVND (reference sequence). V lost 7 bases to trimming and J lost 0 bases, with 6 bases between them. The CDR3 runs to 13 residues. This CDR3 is CASKGPTNEKLFF. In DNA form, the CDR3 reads TGTGCCAGTAAGGGGCCAACTAATGAAAAACTGTTTTTT.

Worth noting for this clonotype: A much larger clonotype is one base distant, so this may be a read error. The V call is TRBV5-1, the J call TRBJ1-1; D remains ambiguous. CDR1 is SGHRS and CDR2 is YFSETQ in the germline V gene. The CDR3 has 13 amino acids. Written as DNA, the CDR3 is TGTGCCAGCGAAAGAGTAGAGAACACTGAAGCTTTCTTT. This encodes CASERVENTEAFF.

The CDR3 spells CSAQFVGGPIENTEAFF. The CDR3 region has the DNA TGCAGTGCCCAATTCGTCGGGGGGCCGATCGAAAACACTGAAGCTTTCTTT. J is TRBJ1-1 and V is TRBV20-1; weak D call: TRBD1 (6 bases). CDR1 is DFQATT, CDR2 SNEGSKA, per germline (reference sequence). The ends were cut back, 6 bases at V and 2 bases at J, with 25 bases in the middle. The CDR3 runs to 17 residues.

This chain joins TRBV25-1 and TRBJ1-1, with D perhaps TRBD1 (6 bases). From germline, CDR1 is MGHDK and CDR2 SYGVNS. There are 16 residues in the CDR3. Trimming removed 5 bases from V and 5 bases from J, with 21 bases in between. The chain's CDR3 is CASSYRSTGEGTEAFF. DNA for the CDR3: TGTGCCAGCAGTTACCGGTCGACAGGAGAAGGGACTGAAGCTTTCTTT.

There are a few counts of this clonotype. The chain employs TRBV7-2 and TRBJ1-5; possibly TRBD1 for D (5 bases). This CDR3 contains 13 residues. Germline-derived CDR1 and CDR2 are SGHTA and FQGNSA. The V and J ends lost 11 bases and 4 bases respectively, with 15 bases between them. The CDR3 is CAWTSGANQPQHF. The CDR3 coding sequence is TGTGCCTGGACTAGCGGGGCTAATCAGCCCCAGCATTTT.

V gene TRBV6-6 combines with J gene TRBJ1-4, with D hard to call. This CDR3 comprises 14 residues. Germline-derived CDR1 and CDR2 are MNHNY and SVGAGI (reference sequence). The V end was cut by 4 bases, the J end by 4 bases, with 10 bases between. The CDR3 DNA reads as TGTGCCAGCAGTTGGACGGCAGTTAATGAAAAACTGTTTTTT. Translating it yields CASSWTAVNEKLFF.

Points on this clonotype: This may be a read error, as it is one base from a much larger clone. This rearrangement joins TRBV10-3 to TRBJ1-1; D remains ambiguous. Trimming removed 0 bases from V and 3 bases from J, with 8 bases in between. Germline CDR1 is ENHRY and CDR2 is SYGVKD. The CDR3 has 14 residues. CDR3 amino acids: CAISESSKDTEAFF. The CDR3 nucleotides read TGTGCCATCAGTGAGTCGTCGAAGGACACTGAAGCTTTCTTT.

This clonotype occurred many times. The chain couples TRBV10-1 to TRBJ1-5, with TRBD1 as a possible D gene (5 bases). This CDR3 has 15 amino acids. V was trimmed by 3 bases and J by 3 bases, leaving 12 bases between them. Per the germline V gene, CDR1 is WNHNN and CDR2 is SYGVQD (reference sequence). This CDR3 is CASSDRDRYNQPQHF. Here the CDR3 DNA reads TGCGCCAGCAGTGATCGGGACCGCTACAATCAGCCCCAGCATTTT.

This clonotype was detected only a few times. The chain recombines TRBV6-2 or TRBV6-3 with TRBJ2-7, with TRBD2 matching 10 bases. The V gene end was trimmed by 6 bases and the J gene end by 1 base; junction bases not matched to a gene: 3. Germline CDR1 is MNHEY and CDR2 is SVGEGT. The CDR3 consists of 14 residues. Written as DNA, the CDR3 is TGTGCCAGCAGGATGGGACTAGCGTCCTACGAGCAGTACTTC. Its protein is CASRMGLASYEQYF.

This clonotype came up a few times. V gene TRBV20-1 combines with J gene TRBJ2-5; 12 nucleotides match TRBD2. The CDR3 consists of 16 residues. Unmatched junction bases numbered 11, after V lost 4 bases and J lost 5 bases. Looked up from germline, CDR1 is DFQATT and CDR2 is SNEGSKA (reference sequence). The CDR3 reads CSAMGLAGGLRETQYF. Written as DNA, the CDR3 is TGCAGTGCTATGGGGCTAGCGGGGGGGCTGAGGGAGACCCAGTACTTC.